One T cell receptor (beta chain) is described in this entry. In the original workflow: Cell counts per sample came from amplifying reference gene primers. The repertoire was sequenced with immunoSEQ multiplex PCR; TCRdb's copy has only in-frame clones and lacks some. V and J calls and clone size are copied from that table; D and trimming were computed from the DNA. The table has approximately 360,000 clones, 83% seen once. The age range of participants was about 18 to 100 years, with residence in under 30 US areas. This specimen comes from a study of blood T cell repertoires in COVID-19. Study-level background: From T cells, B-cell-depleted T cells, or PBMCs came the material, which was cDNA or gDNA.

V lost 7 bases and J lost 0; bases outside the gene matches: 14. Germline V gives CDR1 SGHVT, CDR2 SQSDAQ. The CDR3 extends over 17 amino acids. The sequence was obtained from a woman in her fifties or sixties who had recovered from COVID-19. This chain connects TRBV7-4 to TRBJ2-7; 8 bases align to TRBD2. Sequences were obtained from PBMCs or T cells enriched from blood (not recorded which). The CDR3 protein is CASTSGLAAGGSYEQYF. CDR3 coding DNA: TGTGCCAGCACTTCGGGATTGGCGGCGGGAGGCTCCTACGAGCAGTACTTC.